One sample yielded the 31 T cell receptor beta chains listed below, sequenced in a study of T cells after yellow fever vaccination. TCRdb re-analysed the 5' RACE reads in MiXCR, keeping a single row per CDR3 protein. This sample has fewer than 350,000 distinct CDR3 sequences; more than 3% occur once, and the top ten carry about a quarter. Specimen: PBMCs, collected on the day of the yellow fever booster vaccination. Receptors originate from a young man who received the YFV17D yellow fever vaccine.

This clonotype was counted ten times or more. This chain links TRBV6-2 or TRBV6-3 with TRBJ2-3, with unresolved D. The germline V gene encodes CDR1 MNHEY and CDR2 SVGEGT. The CDR3 has 15 residues. V was cut by 2 bases and J by 2 bases, with 11 bases left in between. The CDR3 reads CASSYVGSFTDTQYF. CDR3 sequence (DNA): TGTGCCAGCAGTTACGTGGGCTCCTTCACAGATACGCAGTATTTT.

The sample holds a few counts of this clonotype. J is TRBJ1-2 and V is TRBV9; maybe TRBD1 (6 bases). V was pared by 3 bases and J by 2 bases, with 11 bases between. The CDR3 is made up of 14 amino acids. CDR1 and CDR2 from the germline V gene are SGDLS and YYNGEE. CDR3: CASSETGSNYGYTF. CDR3 sequence (DNA): TGTGCCAGCAGCGAGACAGGATCGAACTATGGCTACACCTTC.

This clonotype was counted only a few times. The J gene is TRBJ2-3, the V gene TRBV7-6; 16 bases line up with TRBD2. Germline CDR1 is SGHVS and CDR2 is FNYEAQ. With V trimmed by 1 base and J by 4 bases, 5 bases remained unmatched. The CDR3 runs 18 residues. CDR3 DNA: TGTGCCAGCAGCTTAGTTGGGACTAGCGGGGGGGCCTCAGATACGCAGTATTTT. Protein: CASSLVGTSGGASDTQYF.

This clonotype was seen many times. The genes are TRBV28 and TRBJ2-1, with 9 bases aligning to TRBD2. The V and J ends lost 8 bases and 5 bases, in that order; junction bases with no gene match: 7. The CDR3 extends over 14 amino acids. Germline V CDR1 and CDR2: MDHEN, SYDVKM. CDR3 sequence: CASESGGNHNEQFF. In nucleotides, the CDR3 is TGTGCCAGCGAAAGCGGGGGGAACCACAATGAGCAGTTCTTC.

This clonotype has a handful of counts. The chain joins TRBV6-2 or TRBV6-3 to TRBJ1-2; possibly TRBD1 for D (5 bases). Germline assignment: CDR1 MNHEY and CDR2 SVGEGT. V dropped 1 base and J dropped 6 bases, with 15 bases sitting between them. This CDR3 comprises 15 residues. The DNA for the CDR3 is TGTGCCAGCAGTTACTTTTCGACAGAAGTCAATGGCTACACCTTC. Encoded protein: CASSYFSTEVNGYTF.

This clonotype was picked up a small number of times. The chain joins TRBV18 to TRBJ1-1; D unresolved. Trimming took off 3 bases at V and 4 bases at J, with 12 bases between the two ends. The CDR3 spans 14 residues. Germline loops: CDR1 KGHSH, CDR2 LQKENI. The CDR3 reads CASSPRGYGTEAFF. The CDR3 bases are TGTGCCAGCTCACCGAGAGGGTATGGCACTGAAGCTTTCTTT.

In this sample, this clonotype turned up a few times. This chain uses TRBV5-1 with TRBJ2-5; 11 nucleotides line up with TRBD2. This CDR3 has 14 residues. V lost 4 bases to trimming and J lost 3 bases; unmatched junction nucleotides: 2. Germline assignment: CDR1 SGHRS and CDR2 YFSETQ. CDR3 in DNA: TGCGCCAGCAGCACGGGACTAGCGGAAGAGACCCAGTACTTC. Translated: CASSTGLAEETQYF. The full variable domain, with the rest looked up from reference TRBV5-1 and TRBJ2-5, is KAGVTQTPRYLIKTRGQQVTLSCSPISGHRSVSWYQQTPGQGLQFLFEYFSETQRNKGNFPGRFSGRQFSNSRSEMNVSTLELGDSALYLCASSTGLAEETQYFGPGTRLLVL.

This clonotype was seen many times. The chain links TRBV5-1 to TRBJ2-7; D may be TRBD1 or TRBD2 (5 bases each). Germline V gene lookup returns CDR1 SGHRS and CDR2 YFSETQ. The CDR3 consists of 13 residues. V lost 4 bases and J lost 2, with 10 bases in between. The chain's CDR3 is CASSVVGAYEQYF. In DNA form, the CDR3 reads TGCGCCAGCAGCGTGGTGGGGGCCTACGAGCAGTACTTC.

This clonotype was detected ten times or more. The J gene is TRBJ2-1, the V gene TRBV7-2; 7 bases line up with TRBD2. Per germline, CDR1 SGHTA and CDR2 FQGNSA. V shed 3 bases and J 15 bases; nucleotides not matched to a gene: 5. The length of the CDR3 is 11 residues. The CDR3 DNA sequence: TGTGCCAGCAGCTTTCTAGCGGTATTGTTCTTC. Its protein product is CASSFLAVLFF. Full variable domain (missing parts from reference TRBV7-2 and TRBJ2-1): GAGVSQSPSNKVTEKGKDVELRCDPISGHTALYWYRQSLGQGLEFLIYFQGNSAPDKSGLPSDRFSAERTGGSVSTLTIQRTQQEDSAVYLCASSFLAVLFFGPGTRLTVL.

This clonotype was detected a few times. The chain carries TRBV27 and TRBJ2-7; no definite D call. The V gene's germline CDR1 is MNHEY and CDR2 SMNVEV (reference sequence). The CDR3 totals 15 residues. Trimming pared 5 bases from V and 3 bases from J, leaving 17 bases between. The CDR3 spells CASSLRVASIYEQYF. The CDR3 DNA follows: TGTGCCAGCAGTCTCCGTGTGGCGTCGATCTACGAGCAGTACTTC.

This clonotype was seen ten or more times. This chain joins TRBV12-3 or TRBV12-4 and TRBJ2-5; possible D gene TRBD1, 5 bases. V was cut by 7 bases and J by 1 base, with 16 bases left in between. The length of the CDR3 is 15 residues. CDR3 sequence: CASNLGRQPQETQYF. The CDR3, as DNA: TGTGCCAGCAACCTCGGGCGACAGCCCCAAGAGACCCAGTACTTC.

The sample holds many counts of this clonotype. This rearrangement joins TRBV7-3 to TRBJ2-7; 10 positions match TRBD1. The ends lost 4 bases at V and 5 bases at J; junction bases unmatched: 2. The CDR3 is 13 residues long. Germline CDR1 is SGHTA and CDR2 is FQGTGA. The CDR3 loop is CASSSGQGDEQYV. CDR3 coding DNA: TGTGCCAGCAGCTCCGGACAGGGGGACGAGCAGTACGTC.

This clonotype was observed many times. J is TRBJ2-2 and V is TRBV28, with 8 nucleotides matching TRBD2. The germline V gene has CDR1 MDHEN and CDR2 SYDVKM. The CDR3 is made up of 15 amino acids. Trimming took 6 bases from V and 5 from J; bases not matched to a gene: 8. CDR3 DNA sequence: TGTGCCAGCAGACCGGGCGGGGGGCGGACCGGGGAGCTGTTTTTT. This translates into CASRPGGGRTGELFF.

J is TRBJ1-5 and V is TRBV19; possible D gene TRBD1, 5 bases. CDR3 length equals 12 residues. Deletions cut 3 bases from V and 6 bases from J, with 6 bases between. Per the germline V gene, CDR1 is LNHDA and CDR2 is SQIVND (reference sequence). The CDR3: CASSIGGQPQHF. CDR3 in DNA: TGTGCCAGTAGTATCGGGGGTCAGCCCCAGCATTTT.

This clonotype showed up many times. The V and J genes are TRBV5-5 and TRBJ2-7; 7 bases fit TRBD1. The CDR3 totals 13 residues. The V gene's germline CDR1 is SGHKS and CDR2 YYEKEE (reference sequence). With 5 bases clipped from V and 2 bases from J, the junction kept 4 bases outside the gene matches. The CDR3 spells CASSGTATYEQYF. The CDR3 DNA is TGTGCCAGCAGTGGGACAGCCACCTACGAGCAGTACTTC.

This clonotype appeared many times. The rearrangement uses TRBV9 and TRBJ2-3; 8 nucleotides align to TRBD1. J gave up 0 bases and V 0 bases, and 9 bases lay outside the gene matches. Germline values: CDR1 SGDLS, CDR2 YYNGEE. This CDR3 is built from 18 residues. The CDR3 DNA reads as TGTGCCAGCAGCGTAGTGGGGAGTTGGACAGGGAGCACAGATACGCAGTATTTT. Its translation is CASSVVGSWTGSTDTQYF. Complete variable domain (other parts from reference TRBV9 and TRBJ2-3): DSGVTQTPKHLITATGQRVTLRCSPRSGDLSVYWYQQSLDQGLQFLIQYYNGEERAKGNILERFSAQQFPDLHSELNLSSLELGDSALYFCASSVVGSWTGSTDTQYFGPGTRLTVL.

There are many counts of this clonotype. The rearrangement uses TRBV5-1 and TRBJ2-5; D unresolved. Trimming shortened V by 4 bases and J by 5 bases, and 24 bases separated the two germline ends. Germline-derived CDR1 and CDR2 are SGHRS and YFSETQ. There are 17 residues in the CDR3. CDR3 protein: CASSPARQRPKEETQYF. The CDR3 region has the DNA TGCGCCAGCAGCCCGGCCCGGCAGCGACCCAAGGAGGAGACCCAGTACTTC.

The chain couples TRBV10-3 to TRBJ2-5, with 13 bases aligning to TRBD2. The V segment lost 6 bases and the J segment 5 bases; nucleotides outside the gene matches: 12. Germline V gene sequence: CDR1 ENHRY, CDR2 SYGVKD. The CDR3 sequence is 17 residues long. CDR3 residues: CAIRAGLAGWHGETQYF. CDR3 nucleotides: TGTGCCATCAGAGCGGGACTAGCGGGATGGCACGGGGAGACCCAGTACTTC.

The CDR3 reads CSVGDTNQPQHF. The CDR3 DNA reads as TGCAGCGTCGGGGACACCAATCAGCCCCAGCATTTT. The chain employs TRBV29-1 and TRBJ1-5, with D maybe TRBD1 (6 bases). Per the germline V gene, CDR1 is SQVTM and CDR2 is ANQGSEA. This CDR3 region has 12 residues. The ends were cut back, 6 bases at V and 3 bases at J, with 9 bases in the middle.

In this sample, this clonotype turned up many times. In DNA form, the CDR3 reads TGCAGTGCTAGAGACCAGGGACTAGCGGGATTCGGGGGTACGCAGTATTTT. Its translation is CSARDQGLAGFGGTQYF. The V gene is TRBV20-1, the J gene TRBJ2-3; 13 nucleotides agree with TRBD2. The J segment lost 8 bases and the V segment lost 0 bases, leaving 11 bases of the junction unmatched. Germline loops: CDR1 DFQATT, CDR2 SNEGSKA (reference sequence). The CDR3 runs 17 residues.

This clonotype was seen just once. This rearrangement joins TRBV2 to TRBJ2-2, with D possibly being TRBD1 or TRBD2 (5 bases each). V was trimmed by 10 bases and J by 5 bases, leaving 20 bases between them. Per the germline V gene, CDR1 is SNHLY and CDR2 is FYNNEI. There are 15 residues in the CDR3. The CDR3 region is CANARQRVGTGELFF. The CDR3 region has the DNA TGTGCCAACGCACGACAGAGGGTGGGAACCGGGGAGCTGTTTTTT.

This clonotype was observed at least ten times. The chain couples TRBV29-1 to TRBJ2-2; D is uncertain. V shed 3 bases and J shed 4 bases, with 6 bases lying between them. This CDR3 spans 12 amino acids. Germline V gene sequence: CDR1 SQVTM, CDR2 ANQGSEA. The chain's CDR3 is CSVEGSTGELFF. In nucleotides, the CDR3 is TGCAGCGTTGAGGGGTCCACCGGGGAGCTGTTTTTT.

Only a few counts were recorded for this clonotype. The chain recombines TRBV12-3 or TRBV12-4 with TRBJ2-3; D is undetermined. The ends were cut back, 7 bases at V and 0 bases at J, with 17 bases in the middle. The length of the CDR3 is 16 residues. CDR3 sequence: CASTTWVGVSTDTQYF. The CDR3 nucleotides read TGTGCCAGCACCACATGGGTCGGAGTAAGCACAGATACGCAGTATTTT.

The chain has TRBV12-3 or TRBV12-4 and TRBJ1-5; D gene ambiguous. Trimming stripped 2 bases from V and 5 bases from J, with 10 bases between. The CDR3 runs 14 residues. CDR3 in amino acids: CASSLYRPDQPQHF. CDR3 coding DNA: TGTGCCAGCAGTTTATACAGACCCGATCAGCCCCAGCATTTT.

This clonotype was counted at least ten times. The CDR3 loop reads CASSQDPGPGGEQFF. CDR3 coding DNA: TGCGCCAGCAGCCAAGATCCGGGACCGGGGGGTGAGCAGTTCTTC. The genes are TRBV4-3 and TRBJ2-1, with 7 positions matching TRBD2. Germline V gene lookup returns CDR1 LGHNA and CDR2 YSLEER. This CDR3 has 15 amino acids. The junction had 8 bases not matched to a gene; V was cut back by 0 bases and J by 9 bases.

This chain uses TRBV7-8 with TRBJ2-7, with D perhaps being TRBD1 or TRBD2 (7 bases each). The CDR3 loop spans 15 amino acids. Germline V lookup: CDR1 SGHVS, CDR2 FQNEAQ. CDR3 coding DNA: TGTGCCAGCAGCGCGGGGGACAGCTATTTCCGCCCGGCTGATGTC. Translated: CASSAGDSYFRPADV.

This clonotype was counted at least ten times. The chain links TRBV7-9 to TRBJ1-5; D unclear. Trimming stripped 1 base from V and 7 bases from J, with 8 bases between. The CDR3 length is 13 residues. CDR1 is SEHNR, CDR2 FQNEAQ, per germline (reference sequence). As DNA, the CDR3 is TGTGCCAGCAGCTTAGTAGGCGGCCAGCCCCAGCATTTT. Translating gives CASSLVGGQPQHF.

The chain uses TRBV6-5 and TRBJ2-3; TRBD1 is a possible D gene (6 bases). V was trimmed by 5 bases and J by 3 bases, leaving 12 bases between them. Looked up from germline, CDR1 is MNHEY and CDR2 is SVGAGI. This CDR3 is built from 14 residues. For the CDR3, the DNA is TGTGCCAGCAGTGTCACAGGGTGGACAGATACGCAGTATTTT. Its translation is CASSVTGWTDTQYF.

As DNA, the CDR3 is TGTGCCAGTAGTGTTGACACGATCTCTGGGGCCAACGTCCTGACTTTC. Residues: CASSVDTISGANVLTF. The chain recombines TRBV19 with TRBJ2-6; no firm D call. CDR1 and CDR2 (germline): LNHDA, SQIVND (reference sequence). The CDR3 length is 16 residues. Trimming removed 5 bases at V and 0 bases at J, with 11 bases between.

This chain joins TRBV20-1 and TRBJ2-7; TRBD1 aligns across 11 bases. The CDR3 loop spans 14 amino acids. The germline gives CDR1 DFQATT, CDR2 SNEGSKA (reference sequence). V lost 5 bases, J lost 4 bases, and 7 bases stayed unmatched. The CDR3 reads CSARDRGISYEQYF. The CDR3 DNA reads TGCAGTGCTCGGGACAGGGGGATCTCATACGAGCAGTACTTC.

The sample holds a few counts of this clonotype. The chain couples TRBV24-1 to TRBJ2-5; TRBD1 is a possible D gene (5 bases). Trimming removed 2 bases from V and 5 bases from J, with 11 bases in between. The CDR3 contains 14 residues. Per the germline V gene, CDR1 is KGHDR and CDR2 is SFDVKD. CDR3 sequence reads: CATSDWGTGETQYF. The CDR3, as DNA: TGTGCCACCAGTGATTGGGGTACAGGCGAGACCCAGTACTTC.